This T cell receptor (beta chain) was identified in a study of T cells in Graves' hyperthyroidism and ophthalmopathy. As for the study in general: Initial diagnosis, before any treatment, was when peripheral blood was collected. Regarding the study as a whole: Using 13 V-J features, a model discriminated ophthalmopathy from stable hyperthyroidism.

From RNA transcripts, TCR beta CDR3 regions were amplified. The HTBI primer set drove a first-round RT-PCR of the TCR CDR3. TCRdb itself ran the multiplex PCR reads through MiXCR, one entry per CDR3 protein. The data show 200,000 to 250,000 distinct CDR3 sequences, 24% seen once. PBMCs stemmed from 8.5 to 10 ml fresh peripheral blood. In this sample, this clonotype turned up many times. The antigen remains unidentified. This CDR3 spans 15 amino acids. Germline assignment: CDR1 MNHEY and CDR2 SVGAGI. V was clipped by 4 bases and J by 3 bases, with 15 bases between them. The sequenced sample was blood. The clonotype originates from a woman aged 35 to 49 with Graves' ophthalmopathy. V and J are TRBV6-5 and TRBJ1-1; possible D gene TRBD1, 5 bases. As DNA, the CDR3 is TGTGCCAGCAGTTTCGTCTCCCAGGGCTACACTGAAGCTTTCTTT. It encodes CASSFVSQGYTEAFF.